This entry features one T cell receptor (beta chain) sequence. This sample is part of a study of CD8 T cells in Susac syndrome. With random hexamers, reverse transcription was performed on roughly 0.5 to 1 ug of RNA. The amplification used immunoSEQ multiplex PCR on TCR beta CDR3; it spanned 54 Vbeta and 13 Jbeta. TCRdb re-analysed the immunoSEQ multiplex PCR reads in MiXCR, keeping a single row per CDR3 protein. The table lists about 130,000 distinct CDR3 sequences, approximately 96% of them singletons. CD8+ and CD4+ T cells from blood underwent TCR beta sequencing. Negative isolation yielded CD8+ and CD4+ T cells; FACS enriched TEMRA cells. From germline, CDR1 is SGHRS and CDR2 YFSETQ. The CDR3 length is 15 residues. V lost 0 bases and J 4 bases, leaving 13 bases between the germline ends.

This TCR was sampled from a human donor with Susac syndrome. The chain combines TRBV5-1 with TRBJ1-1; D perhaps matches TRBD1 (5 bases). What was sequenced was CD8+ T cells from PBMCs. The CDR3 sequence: CASSLGETDFTEAFF. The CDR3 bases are TGCGCCAGCAGCTTGGGGGAGACAGATTTCACTGAAGCTTTCTTT.